This section outlines one T cell receptor beta chain sequence together with its context. Its antigen is not known. These data belong to a study of PD-1 blockade in classical Hodgkin lymphoma. The CDR3 runs to 15 residues. Trimming removed 2 bases from V and 7 bases from J; junction bases left unmatched: 4. Per the germline V gene, CDR1 is SGHNT and CDR2 is YENEEA. Clones were read by immunoSEQ multiplex PCR, and TCRdb kept only the in-frame ones, dropping some. The repertoire holds tens of thousands of clones, with around 87% as singletons. Study-wide results and limits: Complete responders showed a baseline diversity that resembled the diversity of newly diagnosed patients. In newly diagnosed patients, baseline TCR diversity was reportedly below that of healthy donors.

Regarding time point: cycle 4 day 1 (C4D1), after about 6 weeks of nivolumab. Exposure to brentuximab vedotin varied, and each patient had relapsed following autologous stem cell transplantation. This chain links TRBV11-3 with TRBJ2-1; 11 nucleotides agree with TRBD2. The sample consisted of peripheral blood mononuclear cells (PBMCs), taken before the fourth cycle of nivolumab. The clonotype originates from a human donor with classical Hodgkin lymphoma. The DNA of the CDR3 is TGTGCCAGCAGCTTATTAGCGGGGGGGCGAAATGAGCAGTTCTTC. Residues: CASSLLAGGRNEQFF.